This entry is about one T cell receptor (beta chain). The sample comes from a study of blood T cell repertoires in COVID-19. Whole-study context: PBMCs, B-cell-depleted T cells, or T cells were the source of the cDNA or gDNA that made up the material.

Looked up from germline, CDR1 is LNHDA and CDR2 is SQIVND (reference sequence). This CDR3 spans 12 amino acids. V dropped 6 bases and J dropped 1 base, with 3 bases sitting between them. The authors' processing: Counts of nucleated cells, estimated from reference gene primer amplification, were obtained. Libraries were prepared by immunoSEQ multiplex PCR; TCRdb keeps only in-frame clonotypes and omits some of them. V, J and clone size reflect that table, while D and trimming were determined from the DNA. The sample holds 120,000 to 150,000 clones, approximately 80% seen once. The V and J genes are TRBV19 and TRBJ2-2, with D unclear. Source material: peripheral blood. The TCR originated in a woman older than 75 in a cohort sampled during active or convalescent COVID-19. The CDR3 DNA reads as TGTGCCAGTAGCCGGAACACCGGGGAGCTGTTTTTT. Translating it yields CASSRNTGELFF. The complete variable domain, with remaining parts taken from reference TRBV19 and TRBJ2-2, reads DGGITQSPKYLFRKEGQNVTLSCEQNLNHDAMYWYRQDPGQGLRLIYYSQIVNDFQKGDIAEGYSVSREKKESFPLTVTSAQKNPTAFYLCASSRNTGELFFGEGSRLTVL.